A single sample is the source of the 13 T cell receptor beta chains below, sequenced in a study of T cell responses to AZD1222 COVID-19 vaccine. The assay was immunoSEQ multiplex PCR, and TCRdb's table has in-frame clones only and misses some. The sample has more than 60,000 clones, about 88% seen once. Sequences were derived from peripheral blood, sampled on day 0 of AZD1222 vaccination. These receptors were collected from an adult in good health.

The V call is TRBV5-5, the J call TRBJ2-7, with 8 positions matching TRBD2. Germline assignment: CDR1 SGHKS and CDR2 YYEKEE (reference sequence). The CDR3 runs 15 residues. Losses at the gene ends were 4 bases for V and 3 bases for J; bases not matched to a gene: 9. The CDR3 DNA reads as TGTGCCAGCAGCCTGGCCCAGCGGGGGCACTACGAGCAGTACTTC. Protein sequence: CASSLAQRGHYEQYF.

The chain employs TRBV5-1 and TRBJ2-5, with D maybe TRBD1 (5 bases). CDR3 length: 14 residues. Germline-derived CDR1 and CDR2 are SGHRS and YFSETQ. V was pared by 0 bases and J by 2 bases, with 8 bases between. CDR3 bases: TGCGCCAGCAGCTTGGGAGCAGGGCAAGAGACCCAGTACTTC. Its translation: CASSLGAGQETQYF.

The chain links TRBV7-3 to TRBJ2-5; D gene unclear. Germline V CDR1 and CDR2: SGHTA, FQGTGA. The CDR3 sequence is 14 residues long. V was trimmed by 0 bases and J by 2 bases, leaving 7 bases between them. DNA of the CDR3: TGTGCCAGCAGCTTAACTTCAGGACAAGAGACCCAGTACTTC. This codes for CASSLTSGQETQYF.

This clone has only one observation. CDR3 protein: CASAEGGGQGNEQFF. DNA for the CDR3: TGTGCTAGCGCGGAGGGAGGGGGACAGGGCAATGAGCAGTTCTTC. The rearrangement joins TRBV7-7 to TRBJ2-1; 9 nucleotides match TRBD1. CDR1 SSHAT and CDR2 FNYEAQ come from the germline V gene (reference sequence). This CDR3 is 15 amino acids long.

The chain recombines TRBV7-9 with TRBJ2-7; TRBD2 is a possible D gene (6 bases). CDR1 is SEHNR, CDR2 FQNEAQ, per germline (reference sequence). The CDR3 runs 13 residues. V was pared by 0 bases and J by 7 bases, with 10 bases between. CDR3 protein: CASSLAYAGEQYF. The CDR3 coding sequence is TGTGCCAGCAGCTTAGCTTATGCGGGAGAGCAGTACTTC.

The genes are TRBV6-6 and TRBJ1-5; tentatively, D is TRBD1 (6 bases). Per the germline V gene, CDR1 is MNHNY and CDR2 is SVGAGI (reference sequence). CDR3 length: 13 amino acids. Trimming stripped 5 bases from V and 3 bases from J, with 8 bases between. Here the CDR3 reads CASSRDNNQPQHF. In DNA form, the CDR3 reads TGTGCCAGCAGTAGGGACAACAATCAGCCCCAGCATTTT.

The J gene is TRBJ2-2, the V gene TRBV6-2 or TRBV6-3; 12 bases are a match to TRBD2. V trimming: 2 bases; J trimming: 5 bases; junction bases outside the gene matches: 6. Germline lookup yields CDR1 MNHEY and CDR2 SVGEGT. This CDR3 region has 17 residues. The CDR3 DNA follows: TGTGCCAGCAGTTACCTCCCTAGCGGGGGGGTGACCGGGGAGCTGTTTTTT. Translating it yields CASSYLPSGGVTGELFF.

V and J are TRBV6-6 and TRBJ2-1, with TRBD2 as a possible D gene (5 bases). The CDR3 consists of 13 residues. Germline CDR1 MNHNY, CDR2 SVGAGI (reference sequence). V lost 4 bases, J lost 6 bases, and 10 bases lay in between. The CDR3 loop is CASSSMGSNEQFF. DNA of the CDR3: TGTGCCAGCAGTTCGATGGGGAGCAATGAGCAGTTCTTC.

The rearrangement joins TRBV19 to TRBJ2-7, with TRBD1 matching 11 bases. CDR3 size: 15 residues. V was clipped by 4 bases and J by 4 bases; unmatched bases: 6. Germline V gives CDR1 LNHDA, CDR2 SQIVND (reference sequence). As DNA, the CDR3 is TGTGCCAGTAGTAGGTCCCGGGACAGGGGGTACGAGCAGTACTTC. Amino acid sequence: CASSRSRDRGYEQYF.

The J gene is TRBJ1-1, the V gene TRBV5-1; D unclear. V was trimmed by 7 bases and J by 6 bases, leaving 19 bases between them. The length of the CDR3 is 14 residues. Germline V gene lookup returns CDR1 SGHRS and CDR2 YFSETQ. The CDR3 sequence is CASSSMTASPEAFF. CDR3 DNA: TGCGCCAGCTCCTCCATGACGGCCAGTCCTGAAGCTTTCTTT. Drawing the rest from reference TRBV5-1 and TRBJ1-1, the complete variable domain is KAGVTQTPRYLIKTRGQQVTLSCSPISGHRSVSWYQQTPGQGLQFLFEYFSETQRNKGNFPGRFSGRQFSNSRSEMNVSTLELGDSALYLCASSSMTASPEAFFGQGTRLTVV.

This clone occurred once. This rearrangement joins TRBV7-2 to TRBJ1-3, with TRBD1 as a possible D gene (6 bases). Per germline, CDR1 SGHTA and CDR2 FQGNSA. Trimming stripped 8 bases from V and 2 bases from J, with 13 bases between. This CDR3 has 14 residues. The chain's CDR3 is CASLTGGTGNTIYF. CDR3 bases: TGTGCCAGCTTGACAGGAGGAACTGGAAACACCATATATTTT.

This clone was counted a few times. The rearrangement uses TRBV6-5 and TRBJ2-7; 10 bases align to TRBD2. CDR1 and CDR2 from the germline V gene are MNHEY and SVGAGI. V lost 2 bases and J lost 3; bases outside the gene matches: 7. The CDR3 totals 16 residues. The CDR3 is CASSYGLAGAFYEQYF. CDR3 sequence (DNA): TGTGCCAGCAGTTACGGTCTAGCGGGAGCATTCTACGAGCAGTACTTC.

The chain joins TRBV19 to TRBJ1-1, with D uncertain. Deletions cut 3 bases from V and 0 bases from J, with 5 bases between. CDR3 length: 13 amino acids. The germline CDR1 and CDR2 sequences are LNHDA and SQIVND (reference sequence). This CDR3 is CASSMGMNTEAFF. DNA for the CDR3: TGTGCCAGTAGTATGGGGATGAACACTGAAGCTTTCTTT.